These 3 T cell receptor beta chains were sequenced from one sample in a study of response to subunit inactivated influenza vaccine. TCRdb re-called the RT-PCR reads through MiXCR, storing one row per CDR3 protein. The sample carries hundreds of thousands of distinct CDR3 sequences, 13% to 15% recorded once. Sequenced material: PBMCs from blood, taken around 14 days before vaccination. These receptors were collected from a man between 50 and 59 years old who received an inactivated influenza vaccine.

With regard to this clonotype: This sequence may be a read error, since a much larger clone differs from it by one base. The chain uses TRBV5-1 and TRBJ2-1; 9 bases align to TRBD2. The germline V gene encodes CDR1 SGHRS and CDR2 YFSETQ. The CDR3 has 20 amino acids. With 3 bases clipped from V and 0 bases from J, the junction kept 16 bases outside the gene matches. The CDR3 nucleotides are TGCGCCAGCAGCTACTACTTATCCGGACTAGCGCAGAGCTCCTACAATGAGCAGTTCTTC. This gives the protein CASSYYLSGLAQSSYNEQFF. Complete variable domain (other parts from reference TRBV5-1 and TRBJ2-1): KAGVTQTPRYLIKTRGQQVTLSCSPISGHRSVSWYQQTPGQGLQFLFEYFSETQRNKGNFPGRFSGRQFSNSRSEMNVSTLELGDSALYLCASSYYLSGLAQSSYNEQFFGPGTRLTVL.

The chain is built from TRBV24-1 and TRBJ2-3, with 13 bases that match TRBD2. Germline CDR1 KGHDR, CDR2 SFDVKD. V was pared by 4 bases and J by 2 bases, with 8 bases of the junction left unmatched. This CDR3 spans 18 amino acids. CDR3 nucleotide sequence: TGTGCCACCAGTGACAGTGGGACTAGCGGGACCCTCACAGATACGCAGTATTTT. Protein sequence: CATSDSGTSGTLTDTQYF.

This clonotype was picked up a small number of times. V is TRBV2 and J is TRBJ2-3; 8 bases line up with TRBD1. The CDR3 spans 16 residues. V lost 4 bases and J lost 0; bases outside the gene matches: 6. Germline V lookup: CDR1 SNHLY, CDR2 FYNNEI. Here the CDR3 DNA reads TGTGCCAGCAGTGGATTACAGGGGGTTAGCACAGATACGCAGTATTTT. Translation gives CASSGLQGVSTDTQYF.